This paragraph reports one T cell receptor (beta chain). Its matching antigen is unknown. Researchers amplified the TCR beta CDR3 regions from RNA transcripts. The HTBI primer set was used in a first-round RT-PCR of the TCR CDR3. Each CDR3 protein is one row after TCRdb ran MiXCR on the multiplex PCR reads. The data hold over 400,000 distinct CDR3 sequences, with about 15% observed a single time. The V gene end was trimmed by 1 base and the J gene end by 9 bases; junction bases not matched to a gene: 11. The CDR3 spans 17 residues. Germline V gene data show CDR1 as SGHRS and CDR2 as YFSETQ. This specimen belongs to a study of T cells in Graves' hyperthyroidism and ophthalmopathy. Overall study results and limits: Most expanded thyroid clonotypes above 0.001 also appeared in blood.

The sequence derives from a man between 18 and 35 years old with Graves' ophthalmopathy. The V gene is TRBV5-1, the J gene TRBJ2-5; 14 nucleotides line up with TRBD2. The sequenced material came from blood. CDR3 loop: CASSLYSGLAGAEAQYF. The CDR3 bases are TGCGCCAGCAGCTTGTATTCGGGACTAGCGGGAGCTGAGGCCCAGTACTTC.